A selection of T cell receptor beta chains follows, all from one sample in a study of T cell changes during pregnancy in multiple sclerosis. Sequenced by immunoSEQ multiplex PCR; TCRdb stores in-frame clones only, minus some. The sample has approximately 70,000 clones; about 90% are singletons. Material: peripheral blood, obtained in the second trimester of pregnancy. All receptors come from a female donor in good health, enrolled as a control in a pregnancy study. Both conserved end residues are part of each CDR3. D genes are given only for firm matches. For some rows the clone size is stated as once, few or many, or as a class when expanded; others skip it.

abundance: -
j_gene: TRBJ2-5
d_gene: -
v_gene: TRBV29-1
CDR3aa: CSVGGLAEGETQYF
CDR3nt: TGCAGCGTTGGGGGGCTAGCGGAAGGGGAGACCCAGTACTTC

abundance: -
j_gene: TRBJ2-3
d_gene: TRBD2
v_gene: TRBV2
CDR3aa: CASSGTSGAGTDTQYF
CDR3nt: TGTGCCAGCAGTGGGACTAGCGGGGCAGGTACAGATACGCAGTATTTT

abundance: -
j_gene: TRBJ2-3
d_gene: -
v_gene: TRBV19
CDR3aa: CASSMRSRGLTDTQYF
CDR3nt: TGTGCCAGTAGTATGAGGTCCCGGGGACTCACAGATACGCAGTATTTT

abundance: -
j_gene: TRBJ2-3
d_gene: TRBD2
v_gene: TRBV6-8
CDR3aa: CASNPTSIQDTQYF
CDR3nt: TGTGCCAGCAACCCGACTAGCATTCAAGATACGCAGTATTTT

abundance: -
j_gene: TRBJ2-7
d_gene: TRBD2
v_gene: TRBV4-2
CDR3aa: CASSQVEREYEQYF
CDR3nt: TGTGCCAGCAGCCAAGTCGAGCGGGAATACGAGCAGTACTTC

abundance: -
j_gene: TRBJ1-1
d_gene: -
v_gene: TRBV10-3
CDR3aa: CAISETGTGGSVAFF
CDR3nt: TGTGCCATCAGTGAGACCGGGACTGGGGGAAGCGTCGCTTTCTTT

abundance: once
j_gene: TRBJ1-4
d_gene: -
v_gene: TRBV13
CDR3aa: CASSFNLRAAAPGANEKLFF
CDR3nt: TGTGCCAGCAGCTTCAACCTCCGTGCGGCGGCCCCGGGTGCTAATGAAAAACTGTTTTTT

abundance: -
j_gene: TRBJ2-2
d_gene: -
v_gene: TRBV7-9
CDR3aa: CASSPRVNTGELFF
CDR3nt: TGTGCCAGCAGCCCCCGGGTCAACACCGGGGAGCTGTTTTTT

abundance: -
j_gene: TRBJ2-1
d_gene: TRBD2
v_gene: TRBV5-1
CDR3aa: CASSVTSGGNEQFF
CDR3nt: TGCGCCAGCAGCGTGACTAGCGGGGGGAATGAGCAGTTCTTC

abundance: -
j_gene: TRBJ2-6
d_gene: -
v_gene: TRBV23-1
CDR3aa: CASSQIRVSGANVLTF
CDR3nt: TGCGCCAGCAGTCAAATCCGGGTCTCTGGGGCCAACGTCCTGACTTTC

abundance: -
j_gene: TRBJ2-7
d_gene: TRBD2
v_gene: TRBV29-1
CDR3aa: CSVEVASGTNEQYF
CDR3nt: TGCAGCGTTGAAGTGGCTAGCGGGACCAACGAGCAGTACTTC

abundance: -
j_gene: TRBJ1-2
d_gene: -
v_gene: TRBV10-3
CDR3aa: CAIAAETAGYGYTF
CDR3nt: TGTGCCATCGCGGCTGAGACAGCAGGCTATGGCTACACCTTC

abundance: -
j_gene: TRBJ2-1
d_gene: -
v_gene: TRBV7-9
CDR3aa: CASTRVGEVENEQFF
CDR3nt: TGTGCCAGCACCCGAGTGGGAGAGGTGGAGAATGAGCAGTTCTTC

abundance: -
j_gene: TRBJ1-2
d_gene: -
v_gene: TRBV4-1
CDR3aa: CASSQSPTQGNYGYTF
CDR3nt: TGCGCCAGCAGCCAATCCCCGACACAGGGAAACTATGGCTACACCTTC

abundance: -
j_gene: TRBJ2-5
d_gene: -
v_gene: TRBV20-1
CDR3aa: CSAGQGAQYF
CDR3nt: TGCAGTGCCGGGCAAGGGGCCCAGTACTTC

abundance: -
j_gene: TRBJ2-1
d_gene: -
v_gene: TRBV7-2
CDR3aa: CASSSQGWDEQFF
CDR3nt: TGTGCCAGCAGCTCACAGGGATGGGATGAGCAGTTCTTC

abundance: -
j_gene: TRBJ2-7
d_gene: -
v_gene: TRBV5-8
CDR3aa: CASRVNRLTLDEQYF
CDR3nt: TGTGCCAGCAGAGTGAACAGGCTCACCCTCGACGAGCAGTACTTC

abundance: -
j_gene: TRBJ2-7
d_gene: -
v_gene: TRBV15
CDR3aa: CATSRDLPGQGYEQYF
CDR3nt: TGTGCCACCAGCAGAGACTTACCGGGACAAGGCTACGAGCAGTACTTC

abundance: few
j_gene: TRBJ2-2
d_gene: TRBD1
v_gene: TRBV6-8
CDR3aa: CATSTPGGSTGELFF
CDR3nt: TGTGCCACCTCCACCCCAGGGGGTTCCACCGGGGAGCTGTTTTTT

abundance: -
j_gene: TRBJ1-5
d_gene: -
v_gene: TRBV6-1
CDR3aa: CASRRGGTNQPQHF
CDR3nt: TGTGCCAGCAGGAGGGGGGGGACAAATCAGCCCCAGCATTTT

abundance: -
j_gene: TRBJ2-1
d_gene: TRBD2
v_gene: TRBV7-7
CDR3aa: CASSLSRLAGYNEQFF
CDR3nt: TGTGCTAGCAGCTTGAGTCGACTAGCGGGTTACAATGAGCAGTTCTTC

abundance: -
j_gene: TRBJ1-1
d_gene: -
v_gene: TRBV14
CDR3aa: CASSQGLGGWNTEAFF
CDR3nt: TGTGCCAGCAGCCAAGGGTTGGGGGGTTGGAACACTGAAGCTTTCTTT

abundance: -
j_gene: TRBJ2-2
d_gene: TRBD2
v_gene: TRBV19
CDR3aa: CASVRAGTSGTGELFF
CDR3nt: TGTGCCAGCGTTAGGGCTGGGACTAGCGGGACCGGGGAGCTGTTTTTT

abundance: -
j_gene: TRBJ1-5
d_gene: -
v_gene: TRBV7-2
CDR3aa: CASSLDRNSNQPQHF
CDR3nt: TGTGCCAGCAGCCTTGACAGGAATAGCAATCAGCCCCAGCATTTT

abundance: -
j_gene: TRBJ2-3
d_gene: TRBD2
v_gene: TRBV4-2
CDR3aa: CASSPEGAGGDLDTQYF
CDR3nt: TGTGCCAGCAGCCCGGAGGGTGCGGGAGGGGACTTGGATACGCAGTATTTT

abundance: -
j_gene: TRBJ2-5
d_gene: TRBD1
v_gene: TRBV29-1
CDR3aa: CSARSRTGETQYF
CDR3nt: TGCAGCGCGAGGTCGAGGACAGGAGAGACCCAGTACTTC

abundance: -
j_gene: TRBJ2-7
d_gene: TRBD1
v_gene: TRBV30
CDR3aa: CAWSGTGGSSEQYF
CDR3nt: TGTGCCTGGAGTGGGACAGGGGGCTCCTCCGAGCAGTACTTC

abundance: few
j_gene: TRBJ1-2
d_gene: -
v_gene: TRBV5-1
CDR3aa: CASSLGGPLQHGYTF
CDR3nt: TGCGCCAGCAGCTTGGGCGGGCCCCTTCAGCATGGCTACACCTTC

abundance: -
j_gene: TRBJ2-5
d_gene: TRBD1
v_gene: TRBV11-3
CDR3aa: CASSRDRKETQYF
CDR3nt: TGTGCCAGCAGCAGGGACAGGAAAGAGACCCAGTACTTC

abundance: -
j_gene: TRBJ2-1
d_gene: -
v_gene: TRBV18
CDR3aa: CASSHRDSNEQFF
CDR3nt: TGTGCCAGCTCGCACAGAGACAGCAATGAGCAGTTCTTC

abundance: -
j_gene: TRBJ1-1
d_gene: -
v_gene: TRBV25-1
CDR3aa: CASSNPGVEAFF
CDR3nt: TGTGCCAGCAGTAACCCAGGGGTAGAAGCTTTCTTT

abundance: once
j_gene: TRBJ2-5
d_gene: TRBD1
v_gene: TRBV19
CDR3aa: CASSKRGQGETQYF
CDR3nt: TGTGCCAGTAGCAAAAGGGGACAGGGTGAGACCCAGTACTTC

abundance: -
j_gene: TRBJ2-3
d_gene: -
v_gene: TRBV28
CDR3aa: CASSFKGQNFGTQYF
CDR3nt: TGTGCCAGCAGTTTTAAGGGGCAGAACTTCGGTACGCAGTATTTT